This T cell receptor (beta chain) was recovered during a study of response to subunit inactivated influenza vaccine. The CDR3 covers 15 residues. Germline V gives CDR1 KGHSH, CDR2 LQKENI. Trimming pared 2 bases from V and 3 bases from J, leaving 10 bases between. TCRdb re-called the RT-PCR reads through MiXCR, storing one row per CDR3 protein. The data show about 540,000 distinct CDR3 sequences, around a quarter seen once. On this clonotype: Its antigen is still unknown.

Study findings and constraints: Few additional T cells are recruited per seasonal influenza vaccination, authors suggested.

This same sample was also part of a study on T cells expressing NK-cell markers. From that report: Scientists made TCR beta cDNA using 5'RACE template switching with UMIs. Whether expanded NKG2C-expressing T cell clones recognize HCMV is unknown.

The sequence came from a man aged 50 to 60 who received an inactivated influenza vaccine. V and J are TRBV18 and TRBJ2-2; D not resolved. Sequenced here: CD4+ T cells sorted from PBMCs, sampled approximately 12 days after vaccination. This CDR3 is CASSPGPGHTGELFF. CDR3 in DNA: TGTGCCAGCTCACCAGGTCCAGGCCACACCGGGGAGCTGTTTTTT.